The T cell receptor beta chain under discussion was sequenced for a study of graft-versus-host responses after intestinal transplantation. Study background: Anti-thymocyte globulin was used for induction in all recipients, who then took tacrolimus and steroids for approximately 3 years.

Profiling relied on immunoSEQ multiplex PCR, and the TCRdb table lists in-frame clones only, not all of them. Of around 21,000 clones in the sample, approximately 39% were seen once. This clone showed up just a few times. Study-wide points: Graft-donor T cell macrochimerism coincided with high graft-versus-host to host-versus-graft clonal ratios in allografts.

Responders labeled with CFSE (about 200,000) were plated with about 200,000 irradiated, violet-dye-labeled stimulators. Germline assignment: CDR1 SGHAT and CDR2 FQNNGV. The CDR3 is made up of 15 amino acids. With 6 bases clipped from V and 6 bases from J, the junction kept 8 bases outside the gene matches. The rearrangement uses TRBV11-2 and TRBJ2-2, with TRBD1 matching over 9 bases. The source is a human patient who was an organ donor for intestinal transplantation. The sequenced sample was alloreactive CD4+ T cells from a mixed lymphocyte reaction culture, obtained before transplantation. The subset denotes: CFSE-low proliferating T cells sorted from approximately 6-day pre-transplant mixed lymphocyte reaction (GvH or HvG direction). CDR3 protein: CASSRDREGPGELFF. CDR3 nucleotides: TGTGCCAGCAGTCGGGACAGGGAGGGACCCGGGGAGCTGTTTTTT.